This T cell receptor (beta chain) was captured by sequencing in a study of human T cells and chemical hapten exposure. This clonotype was observed a handful of times. Sample time point: patch test 1, 2 weeks after DPC sensitization. Stated treatment: therapeutic diphenylcyclopropenone sensitization with weekly scalp DPC. The CDR3 has 12 residues. Germline V lookup: CDR1 SGHKS, CDR2 YYEKEE (reference sequence). Trimming removed 1 base from V and 6 bases from J, with 5 bases in between. TCRdb redid the calling of the RACE reads with MiXCR, one entry per CDR3 protein. In the table there are some 180,000 distinct CDR3 sequences, 20% to 25% of which are singletons.

The sample here was whole blood, taken in connection with sensitization to the hapten diphenylcyclopropenone (DPC). This clonotype was sampled from a woman aged 45-60 years with alopecia areata. Some clones in this sample may be carry-over from other donors' samples. The rearrangement joins TRBV5-5 to TRBJ2-1; D is unclear. The CDR3 spells CASSLLTNEQFF. The DNA for the CDR3 is TGTGCCAGCAGCTTGCTAACCAATGAGCAGTTCTTC.